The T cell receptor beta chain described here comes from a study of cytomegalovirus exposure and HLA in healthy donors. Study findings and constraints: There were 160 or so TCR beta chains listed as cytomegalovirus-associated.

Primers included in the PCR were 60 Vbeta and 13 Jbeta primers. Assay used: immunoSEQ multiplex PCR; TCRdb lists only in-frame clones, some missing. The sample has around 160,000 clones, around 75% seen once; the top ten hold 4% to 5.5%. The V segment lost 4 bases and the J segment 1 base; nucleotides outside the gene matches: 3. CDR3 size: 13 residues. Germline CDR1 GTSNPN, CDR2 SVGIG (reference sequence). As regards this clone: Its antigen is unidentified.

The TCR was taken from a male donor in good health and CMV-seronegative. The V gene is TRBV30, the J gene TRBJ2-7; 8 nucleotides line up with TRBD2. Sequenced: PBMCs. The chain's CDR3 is CAWKGTRSYEQYF. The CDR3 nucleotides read TGTGCCTGGAAGGGGACTAGATCCTACGAGCAGTACTTC.